This TCR beta chain was observed in a study of blood T cell repertoires in COVID-19. Study summary: Italy, Spain and the United States were the sources of the convalescent and acute COVID-19 samples. Sources were T cells, B-cell-depleted T cells, or PBMCs; the material itself was cDNA or gDNA.

This CDR3 is 13 amino acids long. V lost 4 bases to trimming and J lost 7 bases, with 13 bases between them. Germline CDR1 and CDR2: KGHDR and SFDVKD. Enrolled during active infection, Seattle patients were then followed longitudinally. Original handling: Estimation of nucleated cell counts relied on the amplification of reference gene primers. Repertoires were generated with immunoSEQ multiplex PCR, while TCRdb's copy carries only in-frame clones and drops some. V, J and clone size are those of that table, while D and trimming were read from the DNA. This sample has about 130,000 clones, with roughly four fifths found just once.

The sequence was collected from a young man with COVID-19, enrolled during active disease. The sequencing sample was made of peripheral blood. The V gene is TRBV24-1, the J gene TRBJ2-7; TRBD1 is a possible D gene (5 bases). The CDR3 here is CATSETWGTEQYF. The CDR3 DNA reads TGTGCCACCAGTGAAACTTGGGGCACGGAGCAGTACTTC.